This TCR beta chain came from a study of blood T cell repertoires in COVID-19. Overall study context: T cells, B-cell-depleted T cells, or PBMCs supplied cDNA or gDNA.

Authors' data handling: From reference gene primer amplification, estimates of nucleated cell counts were derived. The assay was immunoSEQ multiplex PCR, and TCRdb's table has in-frame clones only and misses some. V, J and clone size are those of that table, while D and trimming were read from the DNA. The sample gives approximately 180,000 clones, roughly 87% of which show up once; about 2.2% is in the top ten. Across about two dozen US areas, participants ranged in age from roughly 18 to 95 years. Donors were grouped by their self-reported clinical history. The V end lost 4 bases, the J end lost 2 bases, and 8 bases lay between the germline ends. This CDR3 has 13 amino acids. The germline V gene encodes CDR1 MNHEY and CDR2 SVGEGT.

The chain links TRBV6-2 or TRBV6-3 to TRBJ1-2; D unclear. This TCR derives from a woman aged 35 to 49 with acute COVID-19. The specimen sequenced was PBMCs or T cells enriched from blood (not recorded which). The CDR3 DNA follows: TGTGCCAGCAGTTCCCATTTGAACTATGGCTACACCTTC. Its protein is CASSSHLNYGYTF.